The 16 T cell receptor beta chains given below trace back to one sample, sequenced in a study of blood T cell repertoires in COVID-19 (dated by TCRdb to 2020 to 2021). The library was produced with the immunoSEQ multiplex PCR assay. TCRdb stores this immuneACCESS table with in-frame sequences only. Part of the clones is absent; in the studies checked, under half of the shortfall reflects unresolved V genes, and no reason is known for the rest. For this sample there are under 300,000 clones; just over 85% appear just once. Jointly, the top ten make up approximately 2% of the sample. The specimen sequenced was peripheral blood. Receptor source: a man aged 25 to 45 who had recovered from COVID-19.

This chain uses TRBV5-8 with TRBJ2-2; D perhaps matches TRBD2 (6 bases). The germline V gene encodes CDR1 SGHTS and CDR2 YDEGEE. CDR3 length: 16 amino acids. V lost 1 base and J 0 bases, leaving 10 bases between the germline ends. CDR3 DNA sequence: TGTGCCAGCAGCTTGCGGAGGGCTTCGAACACCGGGGAGCTGTTTTTT. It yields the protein CASSLRRASNTGELFF.

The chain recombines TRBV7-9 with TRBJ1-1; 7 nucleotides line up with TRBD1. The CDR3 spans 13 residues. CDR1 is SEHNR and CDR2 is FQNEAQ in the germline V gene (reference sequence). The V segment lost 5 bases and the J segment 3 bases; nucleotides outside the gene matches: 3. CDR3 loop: CASSPTGDTEAFF. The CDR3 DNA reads TGTGCCAGCAGCCCTACAGGGGACACTGAAGCTTTCTTT.

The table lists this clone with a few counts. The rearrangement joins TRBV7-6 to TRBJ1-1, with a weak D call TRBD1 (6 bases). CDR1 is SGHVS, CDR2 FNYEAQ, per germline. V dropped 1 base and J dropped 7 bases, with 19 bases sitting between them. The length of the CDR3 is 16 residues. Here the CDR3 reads CASSLEFRQGSGEAFF. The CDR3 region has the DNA TGTGCCAGCAGCTTAGAATTTAGGCAGGGGTCGGGTGAAGCTTTCTTT.

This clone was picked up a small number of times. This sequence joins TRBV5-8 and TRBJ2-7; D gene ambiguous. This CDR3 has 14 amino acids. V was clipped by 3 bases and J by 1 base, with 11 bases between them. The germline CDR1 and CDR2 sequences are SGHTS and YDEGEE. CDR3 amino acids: CASSSRIQSYEQYF. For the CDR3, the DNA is TGTGCCAGCAGCTCGAGGATTCAGTCCTACGAGCAGTACTTC.

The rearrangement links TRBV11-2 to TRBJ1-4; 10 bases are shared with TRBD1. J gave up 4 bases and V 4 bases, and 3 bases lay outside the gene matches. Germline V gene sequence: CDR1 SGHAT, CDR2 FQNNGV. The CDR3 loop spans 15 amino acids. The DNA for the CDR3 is TGTGCCAGCAGCTGGACAGGGGGAAATAATGAAAAACTGTTTTTT. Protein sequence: CASSWTGGNNEKLFF.

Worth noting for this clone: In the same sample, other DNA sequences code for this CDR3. The CDR3 here is CASSLTGNTEAFF. The CDR3, as DNA: TGTGCCAGCAGCTTAACGGGGAACACTGAAGCTTTCTTT. This rearrangement joins TRBV7-2 to TRBJ1-1, with D hard to call. CDR3 length: 13 amino acids. With 2 bases removed from V and 1 base from J, the gap between germline ends came to 5 bases. The germline gives CDR1 SGHTA, CDR2 FQGNSA.

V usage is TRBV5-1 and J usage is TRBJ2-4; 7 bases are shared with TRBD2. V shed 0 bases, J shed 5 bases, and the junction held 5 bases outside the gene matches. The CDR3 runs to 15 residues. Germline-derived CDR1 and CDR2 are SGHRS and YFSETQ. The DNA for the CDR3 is TGCGCCAGCAGCTTGGGCGGGGGAGTCCAAAACATTCAGTACTTC. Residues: CASSLGGGVQNIQYF.

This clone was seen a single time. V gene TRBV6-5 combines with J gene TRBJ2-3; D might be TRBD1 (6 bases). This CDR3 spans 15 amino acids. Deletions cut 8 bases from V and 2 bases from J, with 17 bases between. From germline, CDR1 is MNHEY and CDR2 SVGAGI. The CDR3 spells CASQGLQRPTDTQYF. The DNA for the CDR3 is TGTGCCAGCCAGGGGCTACAAAGACCCACAGATACGCAGTATTTT.

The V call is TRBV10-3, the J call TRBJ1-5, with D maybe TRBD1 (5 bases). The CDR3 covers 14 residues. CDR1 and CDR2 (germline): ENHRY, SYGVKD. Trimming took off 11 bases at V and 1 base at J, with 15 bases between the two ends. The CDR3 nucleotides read TGTGCCCCTGGGATGGGGGGGAGCAATCAGCCCCAGCATTTT. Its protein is CAPGMGGSNQPQHF.

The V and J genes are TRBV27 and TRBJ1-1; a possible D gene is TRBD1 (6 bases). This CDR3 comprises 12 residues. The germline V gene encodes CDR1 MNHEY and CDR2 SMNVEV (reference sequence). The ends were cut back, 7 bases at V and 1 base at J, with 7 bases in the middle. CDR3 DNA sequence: TGTGCCAGCAAGACAGGGAACACTGAAGCTTTCTTT. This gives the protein CASKTGNTEAFF.

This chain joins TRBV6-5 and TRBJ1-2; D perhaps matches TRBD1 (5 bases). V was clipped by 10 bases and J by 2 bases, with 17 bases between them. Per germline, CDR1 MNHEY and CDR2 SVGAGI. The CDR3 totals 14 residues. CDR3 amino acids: CATGRGTNNYGYTF. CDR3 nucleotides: TGTGCCACCGGGCGTGGGACTAACAACTATGGCTACACCTTC.

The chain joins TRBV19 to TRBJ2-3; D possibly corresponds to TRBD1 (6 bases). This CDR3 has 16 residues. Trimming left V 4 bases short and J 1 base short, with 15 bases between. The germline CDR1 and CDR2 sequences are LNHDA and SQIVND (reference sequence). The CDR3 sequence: CASSTYTGPGTDTQYF. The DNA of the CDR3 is TGTGCCAGTAGTACCTATACAGGGCCCGGCACAGATACGCAGTATTTT.

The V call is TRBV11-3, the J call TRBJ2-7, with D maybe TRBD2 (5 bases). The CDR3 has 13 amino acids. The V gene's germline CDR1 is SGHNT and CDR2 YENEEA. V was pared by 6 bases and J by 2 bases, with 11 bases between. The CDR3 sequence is CASSRTLTYEQYF. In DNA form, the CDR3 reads TGTGCCAGCAGTCGGACTCTTACCTACGAGCAGTACTTC.

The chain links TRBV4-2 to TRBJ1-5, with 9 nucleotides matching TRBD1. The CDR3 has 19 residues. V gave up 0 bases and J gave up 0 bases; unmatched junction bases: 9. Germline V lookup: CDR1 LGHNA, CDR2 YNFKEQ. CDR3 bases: TGTGCCAGCAGCCAAGATCCCGGGACAGGGATTTATAGCAATCAGCCCCAGCATTTT. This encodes CASSQDPGTGIYSNQPQHF.

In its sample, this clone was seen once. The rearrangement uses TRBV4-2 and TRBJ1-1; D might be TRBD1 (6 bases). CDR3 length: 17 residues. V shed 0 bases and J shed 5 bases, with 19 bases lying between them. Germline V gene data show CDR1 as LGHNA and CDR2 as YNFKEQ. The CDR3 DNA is TGTGCCAGCAGCCAAGATTTTCAACAGGGTCGGGTGACTGAAGCTTTCTTT. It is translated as CASSQDFQQGRVTEAFF.

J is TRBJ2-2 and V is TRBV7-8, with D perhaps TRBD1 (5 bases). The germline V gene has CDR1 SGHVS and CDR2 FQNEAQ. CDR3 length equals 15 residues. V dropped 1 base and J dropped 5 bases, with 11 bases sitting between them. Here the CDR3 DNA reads TGTGCCAGCAGCTTAGGGGGCCCTGTTACCGGGGAGCTGTTTTTT. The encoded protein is CASSLGGPVTGELFF.